These 24 T cell receptor beta chains share one sample of origin, sequenced in a study of identical twins. TCRdb ran MiXCR on the 5' RACE reads and lists one entry per CDR3 protein. The table includes hundreds of thousands of distinct CDR3 sequences, under 9% detected once. These same records also appear under a second study, on yellow fever vaccine responses in identical twins.

The sample comprised PBMCs. The origin of the receptors is a woman between 18 and 29 years old in good health.

J is TRBJ2-1 and V is TRBV7-2, with 9 bases matching TRBD2. After removal of 4 bases from V and 3 bases from J, the junction contained 4 bases not matched to a gene. Per the germline V gene, CDR1 is SGHTA and CDR2 is FQGNSA. CDR3 length equals 15 residues. The CDR3 nucleotides are TGTGCCAGCAGCTCAGCGGGAGGAGGCTACAATGAGCAGTTCTTC. This encodes CASSSAGGGYNEQFF. The whole variable domain, filled in from reference TRBV7-2 and TRBJ2-1, reads GAGVSQSPSNKVTEKGKDVELRCDPISGHTALYWYRQSLGQGLEFLIYFQGNSAPDKSGLPSDRFSAERTGGSVSTLTIQRTQQEDSAVYLCASSSAGGGYNEQFFGPGTRLTVL.

This clonotype was seen repeatedly, ten times or more. The chain couples TRBV29-1 to TRBJ2-1; the D gene is possibly TRBD1 (6 bases). Trimming left V 3 bases short and J 2 bases short, with 17 bases between. This CDR3 contains 16 residues. Germline V gives CDR1 SQVTM, CDR2 ANQGSEA. CDR3 bases: TGCAGCGTTGAGCAGGGGTTAGGGGTGCCCTACAATGAGCAGTTCTTC. Amino acid sequence: CSVEQGLGVPYNEQFF.

Regarding this clonotype: A much larger clone differs from this one at a single base, so this may be a read error. The conserved phenylalanine or tryptophan is not found at the CDR3 terminus, so this likely reflects a read error. The V call is TRBV19, the J call TRBJ1-1, with D perhaps TRBD1 (5 bases). The CDR3 covers 17 residues. Germline V CDR1 and CDR2: LNHDA, SQIVND (reference sequence). The germline V and J ends were trimmed by 5 bases and 4 bases, with 23 bases remaining between them. Written as DNA, the CDR3 is TGTGCCAGTAGTTTACGGGACTCACTACCAGAGGCCACTGAAGCTTTCCTT. Its protein is CASSLRDSLPEATEAFL.

This clonotype was seen a handful of times. The chain uses TRBV28 and TRBJ2-4; weak D call: TRBD1 (6 bases). Germline loops: CDR1 MDHEN, CDR2 SYDVKM. This CDR3 spans 16 amino acids. The V and J ends lost 1 base and 2 bases respectively, with 12 bases between them. In DNA, the CDR3 is TGTGCCAGCAGTTTATTGGGTCAGGGGCCCAAAAACATTCAGTACTTC. This sequence encodes CASSLLGQGPKNIQYF.

This clonotype appeared many times. This chain uses TRBV7-9 with TRBJ2-1; D is ambiguous. CDR3 length: 12 residues. Trimming pared 1 base from V and 8 bases from J, leaving 6 bases between. Per germline, CDR1 SEHNR and CDR2 FQNEAQ (reference sequence). This CDR3 reads CASSLDFHEQFF. The CDR3 region has the DNA TGTGCCAGCAGCTTAGATTTTCATGAGCAGTTCTTC. Filled out from reference TRBV7-9 and TRBJ2-1, the complete variable domain reads DTGVSQNPRHKITKRGQNVTFRCDPISEHNRLYWYRQTLGQGPEFLTYFQNEAQLEKSRLLSDRFSAERPKGSFSTLEIQRTEQGDSAMYLCASSLDFHEQFFGPGTRLTVL.

This clonotype was counted at least ten times. This sequence joins TRBV10-3 and TRBJ2-3; D is undetermined. Per germline, CDR1 ENHRY and CDR2 SYGVKD. V was trimmed by 5 bases and J by 3 bases, leaving 6 bases between them. The CDR3 runs 12 residues. The DNA for the CDR3 is TGTGCCATCAGTCCGACAACAGATACGCAGTATTTT. It is translated as CAISPTTDTQYF.

The chain couples TRBV27 to TRBJ1-2; a possible D gene is TRBD1 (5 bases). The germline CDR1 and CDR2 sequences are MNHEY and SMNVEV (reference sequence). The CDR3 runs to 15 residues. Trimming took 5 bases from V and 4 from J, leaving 17 bases between them. CDR3 bases: TGTGCCAGCAGTCCAGCCGGGGCATCGGGCTATGGCTACACCTTC. Its protein is CASSPAGASGYGYTF.

This clonotype has a handful of counts. The chain uses TRBV7-9 and TRBJ2-7; 10 nucleotides match TRBD2. Losses at the gene ends were 4 bases for V and 3 bases for J; bases not matched to a gene: 3. Germline-derived CDR1 and CDR2 are SEHNR and FQNEAQ (reference sequence). The CDR3 loop spans 14 amino acids. CDR3 loop: CASSSSGGVYEQYF. CDR3 nucleotides: TGTGCCAGCAGCTCTAGCGGGGGAGTCTACGAGCAGTACTTC.

The sample holds a few counts of this clonotype. The CDR3 reads CASSQRGLETQYF. The DNA of the CDR3 is TGTGCCAGCAGTCAAAGGGGGTTGGAGACCCAGTACTTC. V usage is TRBV12-3 or TRBV12-4 and J usage is TRBJ2-5, with a weak D call TRBD1 (6 bases). The ends were cut back, 5 bases at V and 5 bases at J, with 12 bases in the middle. The CDR3 runs 13 residues.

V and J are TRBV5-1 and TRBJ2-3; 8 bases match TRBD1. The V segment lost 4 bases and the J segment 0 bases; nucleotides outside the gene matches: 7. The CDR3 sequence is 16 residues long. Germline values: CDR1 SGHRS, CDR2 YFSETQ. The CDR3 protein is CASSPRGQGSTDTQYF. The CDR3 DNA is TGCGCCAGCAGCCCCCGCGGACAGGGCAGCACAGATACGCAGTATTTT.

V and J are TRBV15 and TRBJ1-6; D is undetermined. CDR3 length: 13 amino acids. Germline-derived CDR1 and CDR2 are LNHNV and YYDKDF (reference sequence). The germline V and J ends were trimmed by 0 bases and 6 bases, with 3 bases remaining between them. As DNA, the CDR3 is TGTGCCACCAGCAGAGATAGTAATTCACCCCTCCACTTT. Its protein is CATSRDSNSPLHF.

In this sample, this clonotype turned up many times. The chain employs TRBV5-1 and TRBJ2-7; the match to TRBD1 covers 9 bases. The CDR3 is 15 amino acids. Germline V CDR1 and CDR2: SGHRS, YFSETQ. V dropped 4 bases and J dropped 3; count of bases not matched to a gene: 8. This CDR3 is CASSLTPGQGYEQYF. DNA of the CDR3: TGCGCCAGCAGCCTGACACCGGGACAGGGCTACGAGCAGTACTTC.

This clonotype was seen a few times. The chain is built from TRBV7-9 and TRBJ2-7; tentatively, D is TRBD1 (5 bases). The V and J ends lost 2 bases and 3 bases respectively, with 14 bases between them. The CDR3 has 15 residues. Germline V lookup: CDR1 SEHNR, CDR2 FQNEAQ (reference sequence). CDR3 region: CASSLYEGDSYEQYF. CDR3 sequence (DNA): TGTGCCAGCAGCTTATATGAAGGGGATAGCTACGAGCAGTACTTC.

This clonotype was recorded many times. The V and J genes are TRBV29-1 and TRBJ1-2; D perhaps matches TRBD1 (5 bases). This CDR3 has 13 amino acids. CDR1 and CDR2 (germline): SQVTM, ANQGSEA. Trimming left V 1 base short and J 8 bases short, with 14 bases between. The DNA for the CDR3 is TGCAGCGTTGAAGGGGGGAGCACGGGCGGCTACACCTTC. Translation gives CSVEGGSTGGYTF.

Ten or more counts support this clonotype. The gene calls are TRBV11-2 and TRBJ2-2, with 10 bases identical to TRBD2. The germline V gene encodes CDR1 SGHAT and CDR2 FQNNGV. The CDR3 sequence is 18 residues long. Trimming cost V 6 bases and J 7 bases; bases outside gene matches: 17. CDR3 nucleotide sequence: TGTGCCAGCAGGGACCAACGAGGGCTAGCGGGAGTAATCGGGGAGCTGTTTTTT. Its translation: CASRDQRGLAGVIGELFF.

This chain links TRBV20-1 with TRBJ2-7; TRBD2 might be the D (6 bases). Germline V lookup: CDR1 DFQATT, CDR2 SNEGSKA (reference sequence). V gave up 5 bases and J gave up 3 bases, with 17 bases separating them. The CDR3 totals 14 residues. In nucleotides, the CDR3 is TGCAGTGCTCGGAACCCTGCGGGGTTCTACGAGCAGTACTTC. Translation gives CSARNPAGFYEQYF.

This clonotype was picked up a small number of times. This rearrangement joins TRBV25-1 to TRBJ2-1, with 13 positions matching TRBD2. CDR3 length: 17 residues. Germline CDR1 MGHDK, CDR2 SYGVNS. The V gene end was trimmed by 0 bases and the J gene end by 14 bases; junction bases not matched to a gene: 13. This CDR3 reads CASSEYGGTSGIKKKFF. The CDR3 DNA is TGTGCCAGCAGTGAATACGGAGGGACTAGCGGGATAAAAAAAAAGTTCTTC.

This clonotype was seen only a few times. J is TRBJ2-6 and V is TRBV5-1; TRBD1 aligns across 8 bases. From germline, CDR1 is SGHRS and CDR2 YFSETQ. The CDR3 spans 20 residues. Trimming cost V 4 bases and J 0 bases; bases outside gene matches: 15. The CDR3 nucleotides read TGCGCCAGCAGCCTCGGTATCCGGGACAGGTTTCCCTCTGGGGCCAACGTCCTGACTTTC. Its protein product is CASSLGIRDRFPSGANVLTF.

The sample holds a few counts of this clonotype. This rearrangement joins TRBV15 to TRBJ2-2; 9 nucleotides match TRBD2. The J segment lost 6 bases and the V segment lost 3 bases, leaving 8 bases of the junction unmatched. This CDR3 spans 16 amino acids. Germline CDR1 LNHNV, CDR2 YYDKDF (reference sequence). The CDR3 loop reads CATSRATGGGAGELFF. The CDR3 region has the DNA TGTGCCACCAGCAGGGCCACTGGCGGGGGGGCCGGGGAGCTGTTTTTT. The full variable domain, with the rest looked up from reference TRBV15 and TRBJ2-2, is DAMVIQNPRYQVTQFGKPVTLSCSQTLNHNVMYWYQQKSSQAPKLLFHYYDKDFNNEADTPDNFQSRRPNTSFCFLDIRSPGLGDTAMYLCATSRATGGGAGELFFGEGSRLTVL.

This clonotype was seen a few times. The rearrangement uses TRBV5-1 and TRBJ2-6; D is uncertain. This CDR3 contains 16 residues. Germline lookup yields CDR1 SGHRS and CDR2 YFSETQ. V lost 4 bases, J lost 2 bases, and 13 bases lay in between. The CDR3 protein is CASSKAVGAGANVLTF. The DNA of the CDR3 is TGCGCCAGCAGCAAGGCCGTAGGAGCTGGGGCCAACGTCCTGACTTTC.

V gene TRBV6-5 combines with J gene TRBJ1-6; D possibly corresponds to TRBD1 (5 bases). The CDR3 totals 14 residues. Germline V gives CDR1 MNHEY, CDR2 SVGAGI. Trimming removed 4 bases at V and 7 bases at J, with 11 bases between. DNA of the CDR3: TGTGCCAGCAGTTTCCCGGGACCGAATTCACCCCTCCACTTT. Its protein is CASSFPGPNSPLHF.

The rearrangement uses TRBV6-1 and TRBJ2-1; TRBD2 matches at 8 bases. The CDR3 covers 16 residues. Germline V gives CDR1 MNHNS, CDR2 SASEGT. Trimming at V came to 7 bases and at J to 2 bases, leaving 10 bases not matched to a gene. CDR3 DNA sequence: TGTGCCAGCACTCTAACTAGCGGCAACGCCTACAATGAGCAGTTCTTC. It translates to CASTLTSGNAYNEQFF.

This clonotype appeared many times. The V call is TRBV29-1, the J call TRBJ1-2; weak D call: TRBD1 (6 bases). CDR1 is SQVTM and CDR2 is ANQGSEA in the germline V gene. The CDR3 has 11 residues. V dropped 6 bases and J dropped 8 bases, with 13 bases sitting between them. The CDR3 DNA sequence: TGCAGCGTGCAGGGGAGGGAAGGCTACACCTTC. Translated: CSVQGREGYTF. Full variable domain (outside the CDR3, taken from reference TRBV29-1 and TRBJ1-2): SAVISQKPSRDICQRGTSLTIQCQVDSQVTMMFWYRQQPGQSLTLIATANQGSEATYESGFVIDKFPISRPNLTFSTLTVSNMSPEDSSIYLCSVQGREGYTFGSGTRLTVV.

In nucleotides, the CDR3 is TGTGCCAGCAGCCCCCGACAGGGACCTTACACAGATACGCAGTATTTT. It translates to CASSPRQGPYTDTQYF. The rearrangement links TRBV7-2 to TRBJ2-3; 7 bases fit TRBD1. The germline gives CDR1 SGHTA, CDR2 FQGNSA. The CDR3 consists of 16 residues. The junction had 10 bases not matched to a gene; V was cut back by 5 bases and J by 2 bases. Variable domain in full (rest from reference TRBV7-2 and TRBJ2-3): GAGVSQSPSNKVTEKGKDVELRCDPISGHTALYWYRQSLGQGLEFLIYFQGNSAPDKSGLPSDRFSAERTGGSVSTLTIQRTQQEDSAVYLCASSPRQGPYTDTQYFGPGTRLTVL.